This record covers a single T cell receptor (beta chain). The sample originates from a study of blood T cell repertoires in COVID-19. Study summary: Samples representing acute and convalescent COVID-19 were sourced from the United States, Italy and Spain. PBMCs, B-cell-depleted T cells, or T cells provided the cDNA or gDNA that made up the material.

The authors' processing: Amplification from reference gene primers served as the basis for estimated nucleated cell counts. Libraries were prepared by immunoSEQ multiplex PCR; TCRdb keeps only in-frame clonotypes and omits some of them. The D gene and trimming were derived from the DNA, and the V and J assignments and clone size from that table. The table shows some 200,000 clones, with 75% to 80% occurring only once. CDR1 is PRHDT and CDR2 is FYEKMQ in the germline V gene (reference sequence). V lost 6 bases and J lost 7; bases outside the gene matches: 6. The CDR3 spans 12 residues. V usage is TRBV13 and J usage is TRBJ2-7, with 7 bases lining up with TRBD1. This clonotype originated in a woman aged 50 to 65 with active or convalescent COVID-19. Sequencing input: peripheral blood. The chain's CDR3 is CASRRDRQEQYF. CDR3 coding DNA: TGTGCCAGCAGACGGGACAGACAAGAGCAGTACTTC.